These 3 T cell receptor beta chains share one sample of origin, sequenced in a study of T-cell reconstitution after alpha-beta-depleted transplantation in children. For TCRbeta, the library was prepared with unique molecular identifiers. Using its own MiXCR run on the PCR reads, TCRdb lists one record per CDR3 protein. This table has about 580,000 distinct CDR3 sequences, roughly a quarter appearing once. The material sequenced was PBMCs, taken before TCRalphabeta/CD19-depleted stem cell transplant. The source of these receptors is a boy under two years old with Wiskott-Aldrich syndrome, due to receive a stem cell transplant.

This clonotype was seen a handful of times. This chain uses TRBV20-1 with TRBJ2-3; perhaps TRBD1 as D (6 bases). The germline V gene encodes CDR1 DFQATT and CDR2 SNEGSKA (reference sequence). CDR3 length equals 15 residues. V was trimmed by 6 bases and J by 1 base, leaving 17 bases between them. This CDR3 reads CSASSGVARTDTQYF. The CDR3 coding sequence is TGCAGTGCCTCCTCAGGGGTAGCTCGCACAGATACGCAGTATTTT.

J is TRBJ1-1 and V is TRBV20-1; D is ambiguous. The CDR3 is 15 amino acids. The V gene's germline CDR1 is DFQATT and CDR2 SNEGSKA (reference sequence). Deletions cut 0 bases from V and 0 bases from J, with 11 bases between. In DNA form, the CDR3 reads TGCAGTGCTAGAGATCGGGAAAGACTGAACACTGAAGCTTTCTTT. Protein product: CSARDRERLNTEAFF.

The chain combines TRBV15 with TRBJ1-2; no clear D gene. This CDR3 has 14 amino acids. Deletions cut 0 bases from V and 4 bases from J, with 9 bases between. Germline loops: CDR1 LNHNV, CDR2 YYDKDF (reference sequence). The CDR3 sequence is CATSRDGGIYGYTF. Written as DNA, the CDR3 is TGTGCCACCAGCAGAGACGGCGGAATCTATGGCTACACCTTC.